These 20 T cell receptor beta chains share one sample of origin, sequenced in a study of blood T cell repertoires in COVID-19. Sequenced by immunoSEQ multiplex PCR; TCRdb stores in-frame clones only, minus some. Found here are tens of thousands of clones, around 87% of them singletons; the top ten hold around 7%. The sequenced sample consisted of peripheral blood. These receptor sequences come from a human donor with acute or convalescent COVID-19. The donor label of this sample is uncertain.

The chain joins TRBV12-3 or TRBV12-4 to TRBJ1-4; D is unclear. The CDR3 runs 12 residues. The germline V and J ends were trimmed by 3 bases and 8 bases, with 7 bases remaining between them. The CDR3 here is CASSFQVEKLFF. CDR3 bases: TGTGCCAGCAGTTTTCAGGTAGAAAAACTGTTTTTT.

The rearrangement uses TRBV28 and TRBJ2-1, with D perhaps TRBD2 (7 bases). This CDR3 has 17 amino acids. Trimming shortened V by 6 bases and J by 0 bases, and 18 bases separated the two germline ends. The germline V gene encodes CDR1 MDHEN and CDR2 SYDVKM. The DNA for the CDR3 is TGTGCCAGCAGCCCACAATTCGGGGGGCGCTCCTACAATGAGCAGTTCTTC. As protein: CASSPQFGGRSYNEQFF.

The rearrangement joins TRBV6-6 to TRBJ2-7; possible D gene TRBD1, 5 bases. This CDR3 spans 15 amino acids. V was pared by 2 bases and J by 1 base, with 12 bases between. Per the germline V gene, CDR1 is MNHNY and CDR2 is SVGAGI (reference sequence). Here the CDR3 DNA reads TGTGCCAGCAGTTACCCCTCTACAGGTTCCTACGAGCAGTACTTC. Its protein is CASSYPSTGSYEQYF.

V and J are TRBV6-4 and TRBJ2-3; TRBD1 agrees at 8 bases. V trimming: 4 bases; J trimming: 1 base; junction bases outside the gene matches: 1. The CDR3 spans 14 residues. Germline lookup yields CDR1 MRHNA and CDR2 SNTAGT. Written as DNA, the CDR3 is TGTGCCAGCAGTGCGGGACAGGGCACAGATACGCAGTATTTT. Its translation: CASSAGQGTDTQYF.

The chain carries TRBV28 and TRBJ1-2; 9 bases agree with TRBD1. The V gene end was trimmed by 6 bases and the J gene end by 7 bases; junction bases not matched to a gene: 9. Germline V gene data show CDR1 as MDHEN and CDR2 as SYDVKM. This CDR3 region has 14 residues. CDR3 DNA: TGTGCCAGCAGAACAGGACAGGGGACTGGTGGCTACACCTTC. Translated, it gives CASRTGQGTGGYTF.

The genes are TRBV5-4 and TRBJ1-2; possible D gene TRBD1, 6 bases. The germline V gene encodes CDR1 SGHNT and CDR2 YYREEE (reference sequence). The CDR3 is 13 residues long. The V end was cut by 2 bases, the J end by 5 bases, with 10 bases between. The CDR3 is CASSFGQRYGYTF. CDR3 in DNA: TGTGCCAGCAGCTTCGGACAGCGATATGGCTACACCTTC.

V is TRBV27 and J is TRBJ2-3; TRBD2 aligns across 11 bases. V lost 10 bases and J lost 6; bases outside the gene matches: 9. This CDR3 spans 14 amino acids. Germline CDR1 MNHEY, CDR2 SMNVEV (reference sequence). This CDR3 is CANGTSGCNDTQYF. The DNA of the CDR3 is TGTGCCAATGGGACTAGCGGCTGTAACGATACGCAGTATTTT.

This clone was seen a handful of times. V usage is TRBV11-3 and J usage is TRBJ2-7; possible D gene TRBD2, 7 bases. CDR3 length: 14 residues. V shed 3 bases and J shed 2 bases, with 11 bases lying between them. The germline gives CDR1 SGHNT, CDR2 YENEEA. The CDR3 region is CASSLAGATYEQYF. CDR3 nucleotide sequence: TGTGCCAGCAGCTTGGCGGGGGCCACCTACGAGCAGTACTTC.

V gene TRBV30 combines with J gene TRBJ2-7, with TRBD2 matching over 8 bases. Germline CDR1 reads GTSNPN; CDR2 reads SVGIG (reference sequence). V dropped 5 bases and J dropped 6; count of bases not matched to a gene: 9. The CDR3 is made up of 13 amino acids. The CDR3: CAWGVGLVGEQYF. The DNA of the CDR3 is TGTGCCTGGGGAGTGGGACTAGTTGGCGAGCAGTACTTC.

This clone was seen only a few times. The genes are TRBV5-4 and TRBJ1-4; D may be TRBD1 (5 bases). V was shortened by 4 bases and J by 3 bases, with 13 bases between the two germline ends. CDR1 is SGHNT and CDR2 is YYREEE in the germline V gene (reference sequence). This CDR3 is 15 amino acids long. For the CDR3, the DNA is TGTGCCAGCAGCCTCATGGGGCCCGCTAATGAAAAACTGTTTTTT. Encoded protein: CASSLMGPANEKLFF.

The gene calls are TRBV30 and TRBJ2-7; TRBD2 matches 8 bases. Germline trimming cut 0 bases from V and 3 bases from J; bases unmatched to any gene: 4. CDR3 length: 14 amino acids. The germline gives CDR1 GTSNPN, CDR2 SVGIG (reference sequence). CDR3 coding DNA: TGTGCCTGGAGTGTAGGGACTAGTCACTACGAGCAGTACTTC. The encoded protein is CAWSVGTSHYEQYF.

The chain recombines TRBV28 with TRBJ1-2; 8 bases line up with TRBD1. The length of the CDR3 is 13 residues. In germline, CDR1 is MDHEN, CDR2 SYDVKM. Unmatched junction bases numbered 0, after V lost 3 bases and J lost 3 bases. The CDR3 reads CASSLDRDYGYTF. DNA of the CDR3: TGTGCCAGCAGTTTGGACAGGGACTATGGCTACACCTTC.

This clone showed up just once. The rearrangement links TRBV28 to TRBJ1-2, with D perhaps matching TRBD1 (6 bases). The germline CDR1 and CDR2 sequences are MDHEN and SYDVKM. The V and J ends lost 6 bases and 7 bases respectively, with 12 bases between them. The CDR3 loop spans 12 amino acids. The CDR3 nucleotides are TGTGCCAGCAGAATCTTGACAGGTGGCTACACCTTC. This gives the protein CASRILTGGYTF.

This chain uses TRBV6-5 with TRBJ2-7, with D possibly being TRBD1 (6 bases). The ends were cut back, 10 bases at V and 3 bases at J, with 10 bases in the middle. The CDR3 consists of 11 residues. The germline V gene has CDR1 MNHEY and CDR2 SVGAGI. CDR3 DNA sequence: TGTGCCATCCAGGGGCTCTACGAGCAGTACTTC. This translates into CAIQGLYEQYF.

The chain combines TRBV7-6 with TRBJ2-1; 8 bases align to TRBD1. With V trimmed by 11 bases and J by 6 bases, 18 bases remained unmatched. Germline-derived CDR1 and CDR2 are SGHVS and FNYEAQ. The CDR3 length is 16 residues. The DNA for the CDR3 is TGTGCCCTCAGGGGGCGAGGTCCATCAGAGGGCAATGAGCAGTTCTTC. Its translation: CALRGRGPSEGNEQFF.

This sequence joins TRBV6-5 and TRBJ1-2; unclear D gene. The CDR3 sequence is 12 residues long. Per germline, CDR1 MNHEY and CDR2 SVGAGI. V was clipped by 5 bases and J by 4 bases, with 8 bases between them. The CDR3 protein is CASSITIYGYTF. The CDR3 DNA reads TGTGCCAGCAGTATCACAATCTATGGCTACACCTTC.

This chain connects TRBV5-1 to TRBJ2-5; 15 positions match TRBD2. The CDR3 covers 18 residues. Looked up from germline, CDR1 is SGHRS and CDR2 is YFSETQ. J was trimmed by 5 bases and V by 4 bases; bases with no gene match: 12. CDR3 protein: CASSLGLAGGQVLETQYF. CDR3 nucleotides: TGCGCCAGCAGCCTGGGACTAGCGGGGGGCCAGGTTCTCGAGACCCAGTACTTC.

CDR3 sequence (DNA): TGTGCCTGGAGTACTTACCAGGGCCGACTCACAGATACGCAGTATTTT. Its protein is CAWSTYQGRLTDTQYF. The gene calls are TRBV30 and TRBJ2-3; perhaps TRBD1 as D (5 bases). The CDR3 covers 16 residues. With 2 bases removed from V and 2 bases from J, the gap between germline ends came to 17 bases. From germline, CDR1 is GTSNPN and CDR2 SVGIG (reference sequence). Based on the CDR3 plus reference TRBV30 and TRBJ2-3, the full variable domain is SQTIHQWPATLVQPVGSPLSLECTVEGTSNPNLYWYRQAAGRGLQLLFYSVGIGQISSEVPQNLSASRPQDRQFILSSKKLLLSDSGFYLCAWSTYQGRLTDTQYFGPGTRLTVL.

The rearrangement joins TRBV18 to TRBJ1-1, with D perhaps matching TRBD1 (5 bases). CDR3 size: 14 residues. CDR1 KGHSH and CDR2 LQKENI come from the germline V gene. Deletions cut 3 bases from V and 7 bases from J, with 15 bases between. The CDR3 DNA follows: TGTGCCAGCTCACCCTCGGGGGGGAGAGGTGAAGCTTTCTTT. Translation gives CASSPSGGRGEAFF.

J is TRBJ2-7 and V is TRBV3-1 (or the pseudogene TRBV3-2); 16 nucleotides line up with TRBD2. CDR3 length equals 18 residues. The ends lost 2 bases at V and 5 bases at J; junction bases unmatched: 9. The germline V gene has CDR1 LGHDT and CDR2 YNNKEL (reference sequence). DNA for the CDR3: TGTGCCAGCAGCCAAAGTCCGGGACTAGCGGGGGGGCGAAACGAGCAGTACTTC. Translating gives CASSQSPGLAGGRNEQYF.